The T cell receptor (beta chain) described here comes from a study of T cell repertoires in cytomegalovirus infection. On the study more broadly: The authors relied on CMV epitopes, both recently identified HLA-C-restricted and well-studied HLA-B-restricted. In public TCR beta signatures, there were indications of both CMV infection and matching HLA type.

Worth noting for this clonotype: Its antigen is still unknown.

The germline V gene has CDR1 LGHNA and CDR2 YSLEER. This CDR3 region has 15 residues. The V gene end was trimmed by 0 bases and the J gene end by 15 bases; junction bases not matched to a gene: 12. TCRdb called the reads again in MiXCR, with one record for every CDR3 protein. In the table there are roughly 500,000 distinct CDR3 sequences, roughly 34% of which are singletons. Study outcomes and limitations: In two of eight donors, the top clonotype was HLA-C-restricted CMV-specific. Pooled public TCR beta family frequency picked out CMV carriers with the relevant HLA.

The TCR comes from a human donor in good health (CMV status not recorded). Some clones in this sample may be carry-over from other donors' samples. The sample here was cultured PBMCs, taken from culture after CMV antigen stimulation. The chain couples TRBV4-3 to TRBJ2-1, with 9 bases matching TRBD1. As DNA, the CDR3 is TGCGCCAGCAGCCAAGAGGGACAGGGTCGTATGGTCCGGTTCTTC. It codes for CASSQEGQGRMVRFF.